A single sample is the source of the 24 T cell receptor beta chains below, sequenced in a study of T cell changes during pregnancy in multiple sclerosis. The data were produced by immunoSEQ multiplex PCR, yet TCRdb's version contains in-frame clones alone and is incomplete. Of about 70,000 clones in the sample, around 94% were seen once. The input for sequencing was peripheral blood, taken in the third trimester of pregnancy. The receptor set was obtained from a female donor with multiple sclerosis, enrolled in a pregnancy study.

This clone was seen only a few times. The J gene is TRBJ1-6, the V gene TRBV30, with TRBD1 matching over 11 bases. Germline V gene lookup returns CDR1 GTSNPN and CDR2 SVGIG (reference sequence). The CDR3 is 13 residues long. V lost 5 bases, J lost 9 bases, and 3 bases stayed unmatched. The CDR3 DNA reads TGTGCCTGGGCCGGGACAGGGGGTTCACCCCTCCACTTT. It specifies CAWAGTGGSPLHF.

This chain connects TRBV7-2 to TRBJ2-5; D gene unclear. Germline CDR1 and CDR2: SGHTA and FQGNSA. There are 13 residues in the CDR3. Trimming removed 5 bases from V and 5 bases from J, with 12 bases in between. The CDR3: CASSPHGWETQYF. CDR3 sequence (DNA): TGTGCCAGCAGCCCCCACGGGTGGGAGACCCAGTACTTC.

The chain joins TRBV6-1 to TRBJ1-6; D may be TRBD1 (5 bases). This CDR3 spans 15 amino acids. Per germline, CDR1 MNHNS and CDR2 SASEGT. V was trimmed by 6 bases and J by 10 bases, leaving 19 bases between them. The CDR3 coding sequence is TGTGCCAGCAGCGGGGGGGGGACTGACATATCACCCCTCCACTTT. This encodes CASSGGGTDISPLHF.

The chain has TRBV7-2 and TRBJ1-1; D perhaps matches TRBD1 (6 bases). V was trimmed by 5 bases and J by 10 bases, leaving 20 bases between them. Germline CDR1 and CDR2: SGHTA and FQGNSA. There are 14 residues in the CDR3. The CDR3 spells CASSPTQGQGGAFF. CDR3 nucleotide sequence: TGTGCCAGCAGCCCCACACAGGGACAAGGGGGAGCTTTCTTT.

This chain links TRBV5-6 with TRBJ1-6, with TRBD1 matching 7 bases. V shed 3 bases and J 0 bases; nucleotides not matched to a gene: 9. Germline values: CDR1 SGHDT, CDR2 YYEEEE. CDR3 length: 18 residues. The CDR3 coding sequence is TGTGCCAGCAGCTATTCACCGACAGGGAGCTCCTATAATTCACCCCTCCACTTT. Translated, it gives CASSYSPTGSSYNSPLHF.

The chain carries TRBV9 and TRBJ2-1; D is unclear. The CDR3 spans 13 residues. CDR1 is SGDLS, CDR2 YYNGEE, per germline. The germline V and J ends were trimmed by 0 bases and 9 bases, with 10 bases remaining between them. This chain's CDR3 is CASSVVRHGEQFF. The CDR3 region has the DNA TGTGCCAGCAGCGTAGTTCGTCACGGTGAGCAGTTCTTC.

The chain links TRBV6-5 to TRBJ2-1; 9 positions agree with TRBD2. V trimming: 6 bases; J trimming: 4 bases; junction bases outside the gene matches: 7. Germline V CDR1 and CDR2: MNHEY, SVGAGI. The CDR3 runs to 15 residues. For the CDR3, the DNA is TGTGCCAGCAGCACCGGGACTAGCCTGTACAATGAGCAGTTCTTC. Translating gives CASSTGTSLYNEQFF.

In its sample, this clone was seen once. The chain joins TRBV2 to TRBJ1-5, with D tentatively TRBD1 (5 bases). Germline V gene data show CDR1 as SNHLY and CDR2 as FYNNEI. V gave up 3 bases and J gave up 4 bases, with 13 bases separating them. The CDR3 is 15 amino acids. CDR3 protein: CASSDFDRVNQPQHF. In nucleotides, the CDR3 is TGTGCCAGCAGTGACTTCGACAGAGTAAATCAGCCCCAGCATTTT.

The rearrangement uses TRBV30 and TRBJ1-1, with a tentative D call TRBD1 (5 bases). The CDR3 is made up of 15 amino acids. The V and J ends lost 2 bases and 0 bases respectively, with 13 bases between them. The germline V gene encodes CDR1 GTSNPN and CDR2 SVGIG (reference sequence). CDR3 sequence: CAWSIPGLLNTEAFF. CDR3 sequence (DNA): TGTGCCTGGAGTATCCCAGGGCTTCTGAACACTGAAGCTTTCTTT.

V is TRBV9 and J is TRBJ2-2, with a tentative D call TRBD1 (6 bases). CDR1 is SGDLS, CDR2 YYNGEE, per germline. V shed 4 bases and J shed 0 bases, with 10 bases lying between them. The CDR3 length is 15 residues. In DNA, the CDR3 is TGTGCCAGCAGCCCCCGGGACACGAACACCGGGGAGCTGTTTTTT. Translation gives CASSPRDTNTGELFF.

V gene TRBV4-1 combines with J gene TRBJ1-4; D uncertain. There are 14 residues in the CDR3. The germline V gene encodes CDR1 MGHRA and CDR2 YSYEKL. The V end lost 4 bases, the J end lost 6 bases, and 12 bases lay between the germline ends. The CDR3 sequence is CASSLDGVYEKLFF. The DNA of the CDR3 is TGCGCCAGCAGCCTCGACGGGGTCTATGAAAAACTGTTTTTT.

The CDR3 region has the DNA TGTGCCAGCAGCCAAGAACCCAGGGGGCGCTCCTATAATTCACCCCTCCACTTT. This gives the protein CASSQEPRGRSYNSPLHF. This chain joins TRBV4-2 and TRBJ1-6; 8 bases are a match to TRBD1. Per the germline V gene, CDR1 is LGHNA and CDR2 is YNFKEQ. V lost 0 bases and J lost 0; bases outside the gene matches: 4. This CDR3 spans 18 amino acids.

The V call is TRBV27, the J call TRBJ2-7, with 8 bases matching TRBD1. The CDR3 is made up of 16 amino acids. Trimming cost V 2 bases and J 2 bases; bases outside gene matches: 8. Germline assignment: CDR1 MNHEY and CDR2 SMNVEV (reference sequence). The CDR3 bases are TGTGCCAGCAGTTTAAACAGGGGGATCGGAGCCTACGAGCAGTACTTC. Its protein product is CASSLNRGIGAYEQYF.

This rearrangement joins TRBV4-1 to TRBJ2-2; the D gene is possibly TRBD2 (6 bases). The ends were cut back, 4 bases at V and 0 bases at J, with 9 bases in the middle. CDR1 and CDR2 (germline): MGHRA, YSYEKL. The CDR3 length is 15 residues. CDR3 DNA sequence: TGCGCCAGCAGCCCCGGGGGATCGAACACCGGGGAGCTGTTTTTT. It translates to CASSPGGSNTGELFF.

The CDR3: CSVESGHEQYF. The CDR3 DNA sequence: TGCAGCGTTGAGTCAGGGCACGAGCAGTACTTC. The chain couples TRBV29-1 to TRBJ2-7, with D possibly being TRBD1 (5 bases). CDR1 and CDR2 from the germline V gene are SQVTM and ANQGSEA. V was clipped by 3 bases and J by 5 bases, with 8 bases between them. The CDR3 totals 11 residues.

The chain is built from TRBV18 and TRBJ2-3; 10 bases are shared with TRBD2. The CDR3 is 16 amino acids. Germline values: CDR1 KGHSH, CDR2 LQKENI. Trimming at V came to 3 bases and at J to 1 base, leaving 4 bases not matched to a gene. The CDR3 region is CASSPLGLAGTDTQYF. In DNA, the CDR3 is TGTGCCAGCTCACCTCTCGGACTAGCGGGCACAGATACGCAGTATTTT.

V gene TRBV6-5 combines with J gene TRBJ1-6, with TRBD1 as a possible D gene (5 bases). The V gene's germline CDR1 is MNHEY and CDR2 SVGAGI. The V and J ends lost 2 bases and 6 bases respectively, with 11 bases between them. CDR3 length equals 15 residues. The CDR3 protein is CASSYEGLSNSPLHF. The CDR3 region has the DNA TGTGCCAGCAGTTACGAGGGACTGTCTAATTCACCCCTCCACTTT.

The chain uses TRBV7-9 and TRBJ1-1; D remains unclear. Trimming stripped 5 bases from V and 1 base from J, with 8 bases between. The CDR3 has 13 residues. CDR1 is SEHNR, CDR2 FQNEAQ, per germline (reference sequence). The CDR3 sequence is CASSRQENTEAFF. The CDR3 nucleotides are TGTGCCAGCAGCCGGCAGGAGAACACTGAAGCTTTCTTT.

The V and J genes are TRBV7-3 and TRBJ1-1; weak D call: TRBD1 (5 bases). The V gene lost 3 bases and the J gene lost 0 bases, with 8 bases spanning the gap. The germline V gene has CDR1 SGHTA and CDR2 FQGTGA. CDR3 size: 14 residues. As DNA, the CDR3 is TGTGCCAGCAGCTTTGGCAGGGTGAACACTGAAGCTTTCTTT. Encoded protein: CASSFGRVNTEAFF.

The chain uses TRBV4-3 and TRBJ2-7; no clear D. CDR1 and CDR2 from the germline V gene are LGHNA and YSLEER. Trimming took off 0 bases at V and 2 bases at J, with 14 bases between the two ends. The CDR3 has 16 amino acids. CDR3 in amino acids: CASSQDRGSPTYEQYF. The CDR3 DNA follows: TGCGCCAGCAGCCAAGATCGCGGCAGCCCTACCTACGAGCAGTACTTC.

The chain couples TRBV6-5 to TRBJ2-3; 9 bases fit TRBD2. V trimming: 6 bases; J trimming: 3 bases; junction bases outside the gene matches: 4. This CDR3 contains 14 residues. CDR1 MNHEY and CDR2 SVGAGI come from the germline V gene. CDR3: CASRGGGETDTQYF. DNA of the CDR3: TGTGCCAGCAGGGGCGGGGGGGAAACAGATACGCAGTATTTT.

This sequence joins TRBV5-1 and TRBJ1-4; 9 nucleotides agree with TRBD1. The CDR3 contains 14 residues. From germline, CDR1 is SGHRS and CDR2 YFSETQ. V was pared by 4 bases and J by 8 bases, with 6 bases of the junction left unmatched. CDR3 in DNA: TGCGCCAGCAGCCCGGGACAGGGAGCCGAAAAACTGTTTTTT. Translating it yields CASSPGQGAEKLFF.

This chain uses TRBV11-1 with TRBJ2-5; TRBD1 might be the D (6 bases). This CDR3 has 13 residues. Trimming pared 3 bases from V and 4 bases from J, leaving 9 bases between. Germline V CDR1 and CDR2: SGHAT, FQDESV (reference sequence). The DNA of the CDR3 is TGTGCCAGCAGCTTCACAGGGCTAGAGACCCAGTACTTC. Its protein product is CASSFTGLETQYF.

The chain joins TRBV12-5 to TRBJ1-3; D gene uncertain. There are 14 residues in the CDR3. Trimming took off 6 bases at V and 0 bases at J, with 9 bases between the two ends. CDR1 LGHNT and CDR2 FRNRAP come from the germline V gene. The CDR3 loop reads CASGLESSGNTIYF. The CDR3 DNA reads TGTGCTAGTGGACTTGAGAGCTCTGGAAACACCATATATTTT. The full variable domain, its missing parts supplied by reference TRBV12-5 and TRBJ1-3, is DARVTQTPRHKVTEMGQEVTMRCQPILGHNTVFWYRQTMMQGLELLAYFRNRAPLDDSGMPKDRFSAEMPDATLATLKIQPSEPRDSAVYFCASGLESSGNTIYFGEGSWLTVV.